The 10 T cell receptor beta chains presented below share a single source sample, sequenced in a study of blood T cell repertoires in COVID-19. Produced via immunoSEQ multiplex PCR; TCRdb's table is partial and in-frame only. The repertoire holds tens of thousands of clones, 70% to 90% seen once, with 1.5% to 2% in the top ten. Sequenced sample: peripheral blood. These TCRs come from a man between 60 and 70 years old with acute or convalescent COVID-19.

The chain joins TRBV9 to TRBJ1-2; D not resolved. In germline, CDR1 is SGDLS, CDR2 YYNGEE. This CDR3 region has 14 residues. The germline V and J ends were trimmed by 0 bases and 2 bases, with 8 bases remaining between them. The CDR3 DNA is TGTGCCAGCAGCGTAGGAAGAGAAAACTATGGCTACACCTTC. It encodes CASSVGRENYGYTF.

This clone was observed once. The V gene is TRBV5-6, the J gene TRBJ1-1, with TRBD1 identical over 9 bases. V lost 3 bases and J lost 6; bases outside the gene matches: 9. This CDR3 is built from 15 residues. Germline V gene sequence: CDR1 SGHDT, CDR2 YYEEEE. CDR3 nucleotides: TGTGCCAGCAGCTGGGCGGGACAGGGTTTCGCTGAAGCTTTCTTT. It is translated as CASSWAGQGFAEAFF.

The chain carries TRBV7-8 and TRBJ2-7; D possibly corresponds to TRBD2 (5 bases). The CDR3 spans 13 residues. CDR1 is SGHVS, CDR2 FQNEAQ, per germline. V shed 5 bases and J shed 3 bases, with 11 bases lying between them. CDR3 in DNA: TGTGCCAGCAGCACGGACTCCAACTACGAGCAGTACTTC. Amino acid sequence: CASSTDSNYEQYF.

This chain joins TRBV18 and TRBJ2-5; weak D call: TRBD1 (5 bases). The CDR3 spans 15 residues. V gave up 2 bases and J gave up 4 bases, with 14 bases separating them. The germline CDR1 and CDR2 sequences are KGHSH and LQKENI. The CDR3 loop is CASSPTTGSTETQYF. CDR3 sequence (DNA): TGTGCCAGCTCACCAACTACAGGATCGACAGAGACCCAGTACTTC.

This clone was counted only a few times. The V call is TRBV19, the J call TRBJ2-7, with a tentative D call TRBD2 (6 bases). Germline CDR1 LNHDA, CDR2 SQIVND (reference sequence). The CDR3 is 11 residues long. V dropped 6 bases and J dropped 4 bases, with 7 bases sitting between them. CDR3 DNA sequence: TGTGCCAGTAGCGGGGGTTACGAGCAGTACTTC. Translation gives CASSGGYEQYF.

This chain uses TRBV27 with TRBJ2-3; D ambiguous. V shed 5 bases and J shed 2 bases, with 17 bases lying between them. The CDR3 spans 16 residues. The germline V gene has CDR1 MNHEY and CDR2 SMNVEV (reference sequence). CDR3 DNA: TGTGCCAGCAGTATCTTTTCCCCCGGAGACACAGATACGCAGTATTTT. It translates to CASSIFSPGDTDTQYF.

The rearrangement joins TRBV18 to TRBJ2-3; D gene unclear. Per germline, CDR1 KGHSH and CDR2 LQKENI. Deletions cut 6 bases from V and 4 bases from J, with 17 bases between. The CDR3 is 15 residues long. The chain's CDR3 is CASSPTRVGSDTQYF. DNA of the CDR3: TGTGCCAGCTCGCCTACACGGGTCGGGTCAGATACGCAGTATTTT.

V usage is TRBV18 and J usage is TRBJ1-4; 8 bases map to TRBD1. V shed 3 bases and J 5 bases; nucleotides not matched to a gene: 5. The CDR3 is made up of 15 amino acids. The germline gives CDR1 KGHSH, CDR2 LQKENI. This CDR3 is CASSPYRGENEKLFF. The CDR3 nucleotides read TGTGCCAGCTCACCCTACAGGGGGGAGAATGAAAAACTGTTTTTT.

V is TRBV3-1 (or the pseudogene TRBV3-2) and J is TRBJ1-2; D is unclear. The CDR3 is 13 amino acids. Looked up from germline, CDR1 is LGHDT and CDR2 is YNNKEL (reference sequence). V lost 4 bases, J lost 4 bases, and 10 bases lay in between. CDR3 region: CASSRLLFYGYTF. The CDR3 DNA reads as TGTGCCAGCAGCCGGCTTCTCTTCTATGGCTACACCTTC.

The CDR3 protein is CASSLLLLAGGPDTGELFF. The CDR3 nucleotides read TGTGCCAGCAGCTTACTCCTACTCGCGGGGGGGCCGGACACCGGGGAGCTGTTTTTT. The rearrangement joins TRBV7-2 to TRBJ2-2; 9 bases line up with TRBD2. The CDR3 runs to 19 residues. V was pared by 2 bases and J by 3 bases, with 13 bases of the junction left unmatched. The V gene's germline CDR1 is SGHTA and CDR2 FQGNSA.